These 30 T cell receptor beta chains were all obtained from the same sample, sequenced in a study of T cells in Graves' hyperthyroidism and ophthalmopathy. TCR beta CDR3 region amplification was performed from RNA transcripts. First-round RT-PCR with HTBI primers amplified the TCR CDR3 region. One entry per CDR3 protein, called by TCRdb with MiXCR from the multiplex PCR reads. In the table there are under 750,000 distinct CDR3 sequences, 18% of which are singletons. The sequenced sample was blood. These receptors were obtained from a woman between 45 and 65 years old with Graves' hyperthyroidism that later progressed to Graves' ophthalmopathy.

Ten or more counts support this clonotype. The gene calls are TRBV3-1 and TRBJ2-1, with no clear D. Germline values: CDR1 LGHDT, CDR2 YNNKEL (reference sequence). The germline V and J ends were trimmed by 1 base and 3 bases, with 19 bases remaining between them. This CDR3 has 18 residues. CDR3 DNA: TGTGCCAGCAGCCAAGTTGGCGGCCAGGACCATTTCTACAATGAGCAGTTCTTC. Protein sequence: CASSQVGGQDHFYNEQFF.

The J gene is TRBJ1-1, the V gene TRBV19, with a possible D match to TRBD1 (6 bases). Germline values: CDR1 LNHDA, CDR2 SQIVND (reference sequence). This CDR3 contains 14 residues. The V and J ends lost 11 bases and 0 bases respectively, with 16 bases between them. CDR3 nucleotides: TGTGCCTGCAGGGGCCAGACGGTGAACACTGAAGCTTTCTTT. It is translated as CACRGQTVNTEAFF.

In its sample, this clonotype was seen a few times. This rearrangement joins TRBV10-1 to TRBJ1-5; D is possibly TRBD1 (6 bases). Germline V gives CDR1 WNHNN, CDR2 SYGVQD (reference sequence). Trimming left V 3 bases short and J 0 bases short, with 9 bases between. This CDR3 is 15 amino acids long. CDR3 in DNA: TGCGCCAGCAGTGAAAGGACAGATAGCAATCAGCCCCAGCATTTT. Its translation is CASSERTDSNQPQHF.

The chain links TRBV7-8 to TRBJ1-1; a weak D match, TRBD1 (5 bases). The CDR3 runs 15 residues. CDR1 and CDR2 from the germline V gene are SGHVS and FQNEAQ. Trimming took 5 bases from V and 2 from J, leaving 15 bases between them. CDR3 sequence: CASSQDRTTNTEAFF. CDR3 nucleotide sequence: TGTGCCAGCAGCCAAGATCGGACAACTAACACTGAAGCTTTCTTT.

A few counts support this clonotype. This rearrangement joins TRBV11-1 to TRBJ1-2, with D uncertain. The CDR3 is 13 amino acids. The germline V gene encodes CDR1 SGHAT and CDR2 FQDESV (reference sequence). V was clipped by 0 bases and J by 3 bases, with 5 bases between them. In DNA, the CDR3 is TGTGCCAGCAGCTTAGCGCCCGACTATGGCTACACCTTC. As protein: CASSLAPDYGYTF.

In its sample, this clonotype was seen a few times. This may come from a read error, since a much larger clone is one base off. In this CDR3 the conserved last residue, phenylalanine or tryptophan, is missing, so a read error is likely. The V gene is TRBV29-1, the J gene TRBJ1-1; D gene ambiguous. The CDR3 has 13 residues. CDR1 and CDR2 (germline): SQVTM, ANQGSEA. The germline V and J ends were trimmed by 1 base and 1 base, with 7 bases remaining between them. The CDR3 DNA reads as TGCAGCGTTGAAGTGACGGCGAACACTGAAGCTTTCTCT. Amino acid sequence: CSVEVTANTEAFS.

This clonotype showed up just a few times. J is TRBJ1-2 and V is TRBV20-1; no clear D gene. Germline CDR1 reads DFQATT; CDR2 reads SNEGSKA (reference sequence). Trimming shortened V by 5 bases and J by 8 bases, and 18 bases separated the two germline ends. CDR3 length: 13 amino acids. CDR3 bases: TGCAGTGCTCGCGTTTCCAGGCTAGGGGGCTACACCTTC. Translation: CSARVSRLGGYTF.

This clonotype was recorded at least ten times. This sequence joins TRBV3-1 and TRBJ1-2; D gene uncertain. The CDR3 consists of 14 residues. V was cut by 2 bases and J by 9 bases, with 16 bases left in between. CDR1 and CDR2 from the germline V gene are LGHDT and YNNKEL (reference sequence). In DNA, the CDR3 is TGTGCCAGCAGCCAACCCGGCCGGGCCGTGCGCTACACCTTC. Protein product: CASSQPGRAVRYTF.

This clonotype turned up a few times. V usage is TRBV20-1 and J usage is TRBJ1-4; 7 bases map to TRBD1. The CDR3 contains 12 residues. V shed 2 bases and J 8 bases; nucleotides not matched to a gene: 2. From germline, CDR1 is DFQATT and CDR2 SNEGSKA (reference sequence). CDR3 nucleotide sequence: TGCAGTGCTAGAAGGGGGCAAGAAAAACTGTTTTTT. As protein: CSARRGQEKLFF.

The V and J genes are TRBV6-1 and TRBJ2-2; TRBD1 aligns across 9 bases. The CDR3 is 18 residues long. The V and J ends lost 10 bases and 6 bases, in that order; junction bases with no gene match: 21. Germline lookup yields CDR1 MNHNS and CDR2 SASEGT. Here the CDR3 reads CAIKSGQGYSFMSGELFF. In DNA, the CDR3 is TGTGCCATTAAATCGGGACAGGGTTATTCTTTTATGTCCGGGGAGCTGTTTTTT.

This clonotype was detected ten times or more. The rearrangement uses TRBV2 and TRBJ2-5, with TRBD2 identical over 9 bases. After removal of 5 bases from V and 4 bases from J, the junction contained 2 bases not matched to a gene. CDR1 is SNHLY, CDR2 FYNNEI, per germline. The CDR3 totals 13 residues. This chain's CDR3 is CASSPSGAETQYF. DNA of the CDR3: TGTGCCAGCAGTCCTAGCGGGGCAGAGACCCAGTACTTC.

This clonotype was recorded many times. The chain employs TRBV12-5 and TRBJ2-4; D is ambiguous. The ends were cut back, 3 bases at V and 7 bases at J, with 13 bases in the middle. CDR3 length: 14 amino acids. Germline V gene sequence: CDR1 LGHNT, CDR2 FRNRAP. CDR3 amino acids: CASGFGSQVNIQYF. As DNA, the CDR3 is TGTGCTAGTGGTTTTGGTAGCCAGGTCAACATTCAGTACTTC.

This clonotype was observed at least ten times. This chain links TRBV7-9 with TRBJ2-5; 9 bases are a match to TRBD2. This CDR3 spans 15 amino acids. The V and J ends lost 11 bases and 1 base, in that order; junction bases with no gene match: 11. Germline CDR1 SEHNR, CDR2 FQNEAQ (reference sequence). This chain's CDR3 is CACQPPGLAQETQYF. The DNA for the CDR3 is TGTGCCTGCCAGCCTCCGGGACTAGCCCAAGAGACCCAGTACTTC. Based on the CDR3 plus reference TRBV7-9 and TRBJ2-5, the full variable domain is DTGVSQNPRHKITKRGQNVTFRCDPISEHNRLYWYRQTLGQGPEFLTYFQNEAQLEKSRLLSDRFSAERPKGSFSTLEIQRTEQGDSAMYLCACQPPGLAQETQYFGPGTRLLVL.

This clonotype came up a few times. V usage is TRBV30 and J usage is TRBJ2-7, with D unclear. V was trimmed by 4 bases and J by 1 base, leaving 8 bases between them. The germline V gene has CDR1 GTSNPN and CDR2 SVGIG (reference sequence). This CDR3 spans 12 amino acids. CDR3 sequence (DNA): TGTGCCTGGAATACGGATTCCTACGAGCAGTACTTC. It translates to CAWNTDSYEQYF.

The CDR3 DNA sequence: TGTGCCAGTACGGTGAGCACTGAAGCTTTCTTT. It translates to CASTVSTEAFF. The chain employs TRBV19 and TRBJ1-1; D remains unclear. CDR3 length: 11 amino acids. Between the trimmed V and J ends, which lost 7 bases and 4 bases, there was a span of 7 bases. In germline, CDR1 is LNHDA, CDR2 SQIVND (reference sequence).

At least ten counts were recorded for this clonotype. The V gene is TRBV5-1, the J gene TRBJ1-4, with a possible D match to TRBD1 (6 bases). The germline V gene encodes CDR1 SGHRS and CDR2 YFSETQ. CDR3 length equals 14 residues. Trimming took 2 bases from V and 4 from J, leaving 9 bases between them. CDR3 protein: CASSLQGLNEKLFF. In nucleotides, the CDR3 is TGCGCCAGCAGCTTACAGGGACTTAATGAAAAACTGTTTTTT.

This clonotype showed up many times. This rearrangement joins TRBV15 to TRBJ1-1, with TRBD1 as a possible D gene (6 bases). The CDR3 runs 14 residues. Trimming shortened V by 3 bases and J by 6 bases, and 14 bases separated the two germline ends. CDR1 is LNHNV and CDR2 is YYDKDF in the germline V gene (reference sequence). DNA for the CDR3: TGTGCCACCAGCAGGGGCAGGGGCGCGTCTGAAGCTTTCTTT. Protein sequence: CATSRGRGASEAFF.

In this sample, this clonotype turned up a few times. This rearrangement joins TRBV20-1 to TRBJ1-1; TRBD1 aligns across 12 bases. Germline lookup yields CDR1 DFQATT and CDR2 SNEGSKA (reference sequence). The CDR3 is 16 amino acids. Germline trimming cut 4 bases from V and 2 bases from J; bases unmatched to any gene: 8. The CDR3 spells CSATTRDRGRNTEAFF. The CDR3 nucleotides read TGCAGTGCTACCACCCGGGACAGGGGGCGAAACACTGAAGCTTTCTTT.

In this sample, this clonotype turned up many times. This sequence joins TRBV2 and TRBJ2-3; maybe TRBD1 (7 bases). Trimming stripped 7 bases from V and 9 bases from J, with 20 bases between. The germline V gene has CDR1 SNHLY and CDR2 FYNNEI. There are 14 residues in the CDR3. As DNA, the CDR3 is TGTGCCAGCAATACCCAGGGGGGCTACGAGACGCAGTATTTT. This encodes CASNTQGGYETQYF. The variable domain in full, with the rest retrieved from reference TRBV2 and TRBJ2-3, is EPEVTQTPSHQVTQMGQEVILRCVPISNHLYFYWYRQILGQKVEFLVSFYNNEISEKSEIFDDQFSVERPDGSNFTLKIRSTKLEDSAMYFCASNTQGGYETQYFGPGTRLTVL.

The chain employs TRBV7-2 and TRBJ2-7, with 9 bases aligning to TRBD2. CDR3 length: 14 amino acids. J was trimmed by 2 bases and V by 2 bases; bases with no gene match: 1. CDR1 and CDR2 from the germline V gene are SGHTA and FQGNSA. CDR3 coding DNA: TGTGCCAGCAGCTTACAGCGGGGGGCCTACGAGCAGTACTTC. This translates into CASSLQRGAYEQYF.

This clonotype was picked up a small number of times. The V and J genes are TRBV7-9 and TRBJ1-2, with D possibly TRBD1 on 5 matching bases. Germline loops: CDR1 SEHNR, CDR2 FQNEAQ (reference sequence). Trimming shortened V by 2 bases and J by 3 bases, and 13 bases separated the two germline ends. The CDR3 sequence is 15 residues long. Here the CDR3 DNA reads TGTGCCAGCAGCTTACAGCCGGGACCATACTATGGCTACACCTTC. Translated, it gives CASSLQPGPYYGYTF.

A note on this clonotype: The CDR3 carries no conserved terminal phenylalanine or tryptophan, so it likely arises from a read error. This chain's CDR3 is CASSSGTYEQYL. In DNA, the CDR3 is TGTGCCAGCAGTTCAGGGACCTACGAGCAGTACCTC. V is TRBV7-2 and J is TRBJ2-7, with D possibly being TRBD1 (5 bases). This CDR3 has 12 amino acids. From germline, CDR1 is SGHTA and CDR2 FQGNSA. Between the trimmed V and J ends, which lost 6 bases and 2 bases, there was a span of 8 bases.

This clonotype was seen repeatedly, ten times or more. CDR3 region: CSVEGQFSDTQYF. The CDR3 region has the DNA TGCAGTGTCGAGGGGCAGTTCTCAGATACGCAGTATTTT. The rearrangement uses TRBV20-1 and TRBJ2-3, with D tentatively TRBD1 or TRBD2 (5 bases each). Trimming removed 7 bases at V and 4 bases at J, with 15 bases between. This CDR3 is built from 13 residues. Germline V gene sequence: CDR1 DFQATT, CDR2 SNEGSKA (reference sequence).

Details on this clonotype: Sequence at one end of the junction differs from germline and may be a read error. CDR3 in DNA: TGTGCCAGCAGCTTTTTGAGGAGCTTACCCATGAACACTGAAGCTTCCTTT. It is translated as CASSFLRSLPMNTEASF. This chain links TRBV5-5 with TRBJ1-1; D is unclear. Germline loops: CDR1 SGHKS, CDR2 YYEKEE (reference sequence). The CDR3 spans 17 residues.

This clonotype was counted at least ten times. The chain links TRBV11-2 to TRBJ1-2, with D perhaps TRBD1 (5 bases). This CDR3 spans 15 amino acids. V was pared by 5 bases and J by 2 bases, with 15 bases between. CDR1 is SGHAT, CDR2 FQNNGV, per germline. The CDR3 DNA sequence: TGTGCCAGCAGCCCTATCAGACAGCCAAACTATGGCTACACCTTC. Translation gives CASSPIRQPNYGYTF.

The sample holds one count of this clonotype. The V gene is TRBV27, the J gene TRBJ2-7, with TRBD2 as a possible D gene (6 bases). Germline V lookup: CDR1 MNHEY, CDR2 SMNVEV (reference sequence). The CDR3 spans 15 residues. Trimming took 2 bases from V and 0 from J, leaving 11 bases between them. In nucleotides, the CDR3 is TGTGCCAGCAGTTTAACGGGGGAAACCTCCTACGAGCAGTACTTC. This translates into CASSLTGETSYEQYF.

The chain uses TRBV6-1 and TRBJ1-2; possibly TRBD1 for D (5 bases). The CDR3 loop spans 13 amino acids. With 7 bases removed from V and 6 bases from J, the gap between germline ends came to 15 bases. Germline CDR1 is MNHNS and CDR2 is SASEGT. In DNA, the CDR3 is TGTGCCAGCACCGCGGGACTTCCAGATGGCTACACCTTC. Its translation is CASTAGLPDGYTF.

This clonotype was seen at least ten times. The gene calls are TRBV30 and TRBJ2-5, with no clear D. Germline lookup yields CDR1 GTSNPN and CDR2 SVGIG (reference sequence). Trimming took 1 base from V and 5 from J, leaving 11 bases between them. This CDR3 contains 13 residues. The DNA for the CDR3 is TGTGCCTGGAGTGGGCTAGTCGAGGAGACCCAGTACTTC. It translates to CAWSGLVEETQYF.

The J gene is TRBJ1-2, the V gene TRBV7-8; 9 bases are shared with TRBD1. The CDR3 is 15 residues long. V lost 4 bases and J lost 8; bases outside the gene matches: 11. Germline V CDR1 and CDR2: SGHVS, FQNEAQ. CDR3 sequence reads: CASSSNRGRVRGYTF. CDR3 coding DNA: TGTGCCAGCAGCTCCAACAGGGGGCGCGTTCGGGGCTACACCTTC.

Only a few counts were recorded for this clonotype. V and J are TRBV4-1 and TRBJ1-2, with TRBD1 matching over 7 bases. The CDR3 has 16 residues. Germline V lookup: CDR1 MGHRA, CDR2 YSYEKL. V lost 3 bases and J lost 4; bases outside the gene matches: 11. CDR3 region: CASSQGDSSIFYGYTF. Here the CDR3 DNA reads TGCGCCAGCAGCCAGGGGGACAGTTCGATCTTCTATGGCTACACCTTC.